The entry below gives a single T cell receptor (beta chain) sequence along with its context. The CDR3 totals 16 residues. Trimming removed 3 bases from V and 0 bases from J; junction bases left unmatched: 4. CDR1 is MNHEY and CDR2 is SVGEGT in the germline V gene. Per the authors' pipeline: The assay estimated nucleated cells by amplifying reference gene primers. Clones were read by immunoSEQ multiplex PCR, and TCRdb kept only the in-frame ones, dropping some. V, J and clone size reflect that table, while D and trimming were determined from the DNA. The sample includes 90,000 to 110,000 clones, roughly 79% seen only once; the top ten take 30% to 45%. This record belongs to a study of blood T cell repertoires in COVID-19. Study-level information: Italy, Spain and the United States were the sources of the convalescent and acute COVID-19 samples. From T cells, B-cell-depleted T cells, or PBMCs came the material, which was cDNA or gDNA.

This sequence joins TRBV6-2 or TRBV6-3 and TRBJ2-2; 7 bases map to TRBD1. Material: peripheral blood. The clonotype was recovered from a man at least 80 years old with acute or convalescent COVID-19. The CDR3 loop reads CASSYSGTANTGELFF. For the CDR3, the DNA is TGTGCCAGCAGTTATTCCGGGACAGCGAACACCGGGGAGCTGTTTTTT.